A selection of T cell receptor beta chains follows, all from one sample in a study of blood T cell repertoires in COVID-19. Sequencing used immunoSEQ multiplex PCR; TCRdb keeps in-frame clones, though not all of them. The sample yields a few hundred thousand clones, roughly nine tenths seen once. Material: peripheral blood. These receptors were obtained from a woman aged 45-59 years who had recovered from COVID-19. Both conserved end residues are part of each CDR3. D genes are given only for firm matches. Some rows have no size entry. The others give once, few or many, or a class for an expanded clone.

>TRBJ1-5|TRBV28|TRBD1|NA
CASSLSGTGRPQHF
TGTGCCAGCAGTTTATCCGGGACAGGGAGGCCCCAGCATTTT
>TRBJ2-7|TRBV5-1|TRBD1|once
CASSLGQGSSYEQYF
TGCGCCAGCAGCTTGGGACAGGGCAGCTCCTACGAGCAGTACTTC
>TRBJ1-6|TRBV10-3|TRBD1|NA
CAAQPSGTGSSPLHF
TGTGCCGCCCAACCCTCCGGGACAGGGAGTTCACCCCTCCACTTT
>TRBJ1-3|TRBV28|TRBD1|once
CASSSLRQGPSGNTIYF
TGTGCCAGCAGTTCACTACGACAGGGCCCTTCTGGAAACACCATATATTTT
>TRBJ1-6|TRBV13|NA|NA
CASSLGGNNSPLHF
TGTGCCAGCAGCTTGGGCGGGAATAATTCACCCCTCCACTTT
>TRBJ2-2|TRBV6-7|NA|NA
CASSYAGTNTGELFF
TGTGCCAGCAGTTACGCCGGGACTAACACCGGGGAGCTGTTTTTT
>TRBJ1-3|TRBV5-1|TRBD1|few
CASSLGQGQNTIYF
TGCGCCAGCAGCTTGGGACAGGGGCAAAACACCATATATTTT
>TRBJ1-1|TRBV5-1|TRBD1|once
CASSLTGALGTEAFF
TGCGCCAGCAGCCTGACAGGGGCCTTGGGCACTGAAGCTTTCTTT
>TRBJ1-1|TRBV3-1/TRBV3-2|NA|once
CASSQVGGISEAFF
TGTGCCAGCAGCCAAGTAGGGGGTATTTCTGAAGCTTTCTTT
>TRBJ2-1|TRBV9|NA|NA
CASSDWDSGDEQFF
TGTGCCAGCAGCGATTGGGACTCCGGGGATGAGCAGTTCTTC
>TRBJ2-5|TRBV7-2|NA|many
CASSSLVGQAQETQYF
TGTGCCAGCAGCTCGTTAGTTGGCCAGGCCCAAGAGACCCAGTACTTC
>TRBJ1-3|TRBV10-2|TRBD1|NA
CASSEINIGDRVFLWKHIYF
TGCGCCAGCAGTGAAATTAACATTGGGGACAGGGTATTTCTCTGGAAACACATATATTTT
>TRBJ2-3|TRBV24-1|TRBD2|NA
CATSDPGLAGGYRTDTQYF
TGTGCCACCAGTGACCCGGGACTAGCGGGAGGTTACCGCACAGATACGCAGTATTTT
>TRBJ2-7|TRBV20-1|TRBD2|NA
CNGRDRREQYF
TGCAACGGGAGGGATCGGCGCGAGCAGTACTTC
>TRBJ1-6|TRBV28|NA|NA
CASSLSGAGNSPLHF
TGTGCCAGCAGTTTATCTGGGGCAGGAAATTCACCCCTCCACTTT
>TRBJ2-1|TRBV19|NA|NA
CASSRADYTPLRDEQFF
TGTGCCAGTAGTAGGGCGGACTACACCCCTCTACGCGATGAGCAGTTCTTC
>TRBJ2-7|TRBV27|NA|NA
CASSLSGSPSYEQYF
TGTGCCAGCAGTTTATCGGGCAGCCCCTCCTACGAGCAGTACTTC
>TRBJ1-1|TRBV14|TRBD1|NA
CASSQAMDRLVGGAFF
TGTGCCAGCAGCCAAGCGATGGACAGGCTAGTTGGAGGAGCTTTCTTT
>TRBJ1-2|TRBV5-1|NA|NA
CASSYLGTLGGYTF
TGCGCCAGCAGCTACCTCGGGACATTAGGCGGCTACACCTTC
>TRBJ2-1|TRBV27|TRBD2|NA
CASSPSLAGGPGAEQFF
TGTGCCAGCAGCCCTTCCCTAGCGGGAGGGCCCGGTGCCGAGCAGTTCTTC
>TRBJ1-5|TRBV28|NA|NA
CASRTNSNQPQHF
TGTGCCAGCCGGACTAATAGCAATCAGCCCCAGCATTTT
>TRBJ1-1|TRBV6-1|NA|NA
CASSEFITEAFF
TGTGCCAGCAGTGAATTTATCACTGAAGCTTTCTTT
>TRBJ1-1|TRBV5-7|NA|NA
CASSLRESFF
TGTGCCAGCAGCTTGCGGGAGTCTTTCTTT
>TRBJ1-2|TRBV4-3|TRBD1|few
CASSQGRGREHYGYTF
TGCGCCAGCAGCCAAGGAAGGGGGCGTGAGCACTATGGCTACACCTTC
>TRBJ2-4|TRBV4-2|TRBD2|once
CASSQDGLAGKNIQYF
TGTGCCAGCAGCCAAGATGGGCTAGCGGGCAAAAACATTCAGTACTTC
>TRBJ2-5|TRBV2|NA|NA
CASSYNQETQYF
TGTGCCAGCAGTTATAACCAAGAGACCCAGTACTTC
>TRBJ2-7|TRBV24-1|NA|NA
CATSDLYKREQYF
TGTGCCACCAGTGATTTGTACAAACGCGAGCAGTACTTC
>TRBJ2-1|TRBV28|TRBD2|NA
CASSPGTSVTDEQFF
TGTGCCAGCAGTCCCGGGACTAGCGTGACCGATGAGCAGTTCTTC
>TRBJ1-4|TRBV2|NA|NA
CASCSTRGEKLFF
TGTGCCAGCTGTAGCACCCGGGGTGAAAAACTGTTTTTT
>TRBJ2-5|TRBV19|TRBD2|NA
CASSIGLAGRETQYF
TGTGCCAGTAGTATCGGACTAGCGGGAAGGGAGACCCAGTACTTC
>TRBJ1-1|TRBV5-1|TRBD1|NA
CASSLDRGNTEAFF
TGCGCCAGCAGCTTGGACAGGGGTAACACTGAAGCTTTCTTT
>TRBJ1-2|TRBV9|TRBD1|once
CASSVDEGAYGYTF
TGTGCCAGCAGCGTAGATGAGGGGGCCTATGGCTACACCTTC
>TRBJ1-2|TRBV7-2|TRBD1|NA
CASSPTGGYGYTF
TGTGCCAGCAGCCCGACAGGGGGCTATGGCTACACCTTC
>TRBJ2-2|TRBV5-1|NA|NA
CASSLVGGRAGELFF
TGCGCCAGCAGCTTGGTCGGGGGTAGGGCCGGGGAGCTGTTTTTT
>TRBJ2-1|TRBV11-2|TRBD2|NA
CASSEGLAGWHEQFF
TGTGCCAGCAGCGAGGGACTAGCGGGGTGGCATGAGCAGTTCTTC
>TRBJ1-2|TRBV19|NA|few
CASGRTKGYYGYTF
TGTGCCAGTGGGCGGACAAAGGGCTACTATGGCTACACCTTC
>TRBJ2-7|TRBV6-5|NA|NA
CASSYPPWQGNYEQYF
TGTGCCAGCAGTTACCCCCCATGGCAGGGGAACTACGAGCAGTACTTC
>TRBJ2-2|TRBV9|TRBD2|NA
CASSVGLAGVPNTGELFF
TGTGCCAGCAGCGTGGGACTAGCGGGGGTCCCGAACACCGGGGAGCTGTTTTTT
>TRBJ1-2|TRBV4-3|NA|NA
CASSQESGAGNYGYTF
TGCGCCAGCAGCCAAGAATCAGGCGCAGGGAACTATGGCTACACCTTC
>TRBJ1-2|TRBV21-1|NA|NA
CASSKPGQTNYGYTF
TGTGCCAGCAGCAAACCGGGACAGACAAACTATGGCTACACCTTC
>TRBJ2-1|TRBV6-5|TRBD2|NA
CASSYSGSGSYNEQFF
TGTGCCAGCAGTTACTCTGGTAGCGGGAGCTACAATGAGCAGTTCTTC
>TRBJ2-2|TRBV5-1|NA|NA
CASSLGLGGTGELFF
TGCGCCAGCAGCTTGGGACTAGGAGGGACCGGGGAGCTGTTTTTT
>TRBJ2-5|TRBV5-1|NA|NA
CASRSTGVVLRGSETQYF
TGCGCCAGCAGGTCCACGGGAGTTGTCCTCCGGGGTTCCGAGACCCAGTACTTC
>TRBJ2-1|TRBV4-1|TRBD2|NA
CASSFGTSDYNEQFF
TGCGCCAGCAGCTTCGGGACTAGCGACTACAATGAGCAGTTCTTC
>TRBJ1-1|TRBV4-3|NA|NA
CASSQDYSTEAFF
TGCGCCAGCAGCCAAGACTACAGCACTGAAGCTTTCTTT
>TRBJ2-1|TRBV5-4|TRBD2|NA
CASSLELAGYNEQFF
TGTGCCAGCAGCTTGGAGCTAGCGGGGTACAATGAGCAGTTCTTC
>TRBJ1-1|TRBV3-1/TRBV3-2|NA|NA
CASSQELGGAWNTEAFF
TGTGCCAGCAGCCAAGAGTTGGGGGGAGCTTGGAACACTGAAGCTTTCTTT
>TRBJ2-2|TRBV30|TRBD2|NA
CAFGGFLTGELFF
TGTGCCTTCGGGGGGTTTCTAACCGGGGAGCTGTTTTTT
>TRBJ1-1|TRBV10-3|NA|once
CAISGARRENTEAFF
TGTGCCATCAGTGGAGCCCGCCGGGAGAACACTGAAGCTTTCTTT
>TRBJ2-7|TRBV18|NA|NA
CASSPTGDEQYF
TGTGCCAGCTCACCCACGGGGGACGAGCAGTACTTC
>TRBJ2-7|TRBV5-1|TRBD2|NA
CASSFLGGLGANEQYF
TGCGCCAGCAGCTTTCTGGGGGGGTTAGGCGCGAACGAGCAGTACTTC
>TRBJ1-1|TRBV7-9|NA|NA
CASGYRAEAFF
TGTGCCAGCGGCTACAGAGCTGAAGCTTTCTTT
>TRBJ2-5|TRBV9|TRBD2|NA
CASSDGLAGGQETQYF
TGTGCCAGCAGCGACGGACTAGCGGGAGGCCAAGAGACCCAGTACTTC
>TRBJ2-2|TRBV12-3/TRBV12-4|NA|once
CASSSYRAGELFF
TGTGCCAGCAGTTCCTATCGGGCCGGGGAGCTGTTTTTT
>TRBJ2-2|TRBV3-1/TRBV3-2|NA|many
CASSQGLRLEGTGELFF
TGTGCCAGCAGCCAAGGCCTTCGACTCGAAGGCACCGGGGAGCTGTTTTTT